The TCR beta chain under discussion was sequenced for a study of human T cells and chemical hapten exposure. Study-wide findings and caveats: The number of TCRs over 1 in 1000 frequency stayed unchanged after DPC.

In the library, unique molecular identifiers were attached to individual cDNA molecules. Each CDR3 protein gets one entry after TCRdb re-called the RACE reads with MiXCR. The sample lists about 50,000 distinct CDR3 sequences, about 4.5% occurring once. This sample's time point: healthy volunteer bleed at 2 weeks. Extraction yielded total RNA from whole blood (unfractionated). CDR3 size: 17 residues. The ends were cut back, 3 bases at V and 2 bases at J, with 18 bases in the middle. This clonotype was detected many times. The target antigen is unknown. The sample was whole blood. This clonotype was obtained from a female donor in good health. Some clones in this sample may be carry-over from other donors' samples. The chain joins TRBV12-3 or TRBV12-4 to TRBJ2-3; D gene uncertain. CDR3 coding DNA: TGTGCCAGCAGTTTGGTCCTTAGGGCCGTGGACACAGATACGCAGTATTTT. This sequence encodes CASSLVLRAVDTDTQYF.